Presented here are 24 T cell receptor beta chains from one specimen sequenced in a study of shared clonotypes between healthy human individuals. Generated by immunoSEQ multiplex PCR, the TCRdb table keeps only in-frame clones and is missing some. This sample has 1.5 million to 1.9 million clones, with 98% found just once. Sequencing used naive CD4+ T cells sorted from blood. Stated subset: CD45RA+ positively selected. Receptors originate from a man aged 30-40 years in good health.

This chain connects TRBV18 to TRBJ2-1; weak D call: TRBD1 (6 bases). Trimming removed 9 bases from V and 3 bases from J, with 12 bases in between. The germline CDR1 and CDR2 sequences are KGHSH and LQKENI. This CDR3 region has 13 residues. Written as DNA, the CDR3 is TGTGCCAGTCGACAGGAAATCTACAATGAGCAGTTCTTC. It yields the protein CASRQEIYNEQFF. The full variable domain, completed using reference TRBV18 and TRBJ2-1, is NAGVMQNPRHLVRRRGQEARLRCSPMKGHSHVYWYRQLPEEGLKFMVYLQKENIIDESGMPKERFSAEFPKEGPSILRIQQVVRGDSAAYFCASRQEIYNEQFFGPGTRLTVL.

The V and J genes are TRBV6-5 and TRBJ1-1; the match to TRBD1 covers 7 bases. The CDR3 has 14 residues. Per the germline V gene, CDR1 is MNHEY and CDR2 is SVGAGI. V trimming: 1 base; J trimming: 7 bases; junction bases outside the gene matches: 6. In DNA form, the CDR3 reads TGTGCCAGCAGTTACTTCACACAGGGGATTGAAGCTTTCTTT. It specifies CASSYFTQGIEAFF.

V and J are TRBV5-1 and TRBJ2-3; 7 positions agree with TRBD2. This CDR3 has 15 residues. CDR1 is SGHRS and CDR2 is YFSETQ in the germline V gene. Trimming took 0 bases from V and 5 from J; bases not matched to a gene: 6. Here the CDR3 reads CASSLEVVAGDTQYF. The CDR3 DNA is TGCGCCAGCAGCTTGGAGGTTGTAGCGGGAGATACGCAGTATTTT. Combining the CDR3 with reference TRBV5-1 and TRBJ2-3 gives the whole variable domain KAGVTQTPRYLIKTRGQQVTLSCSPISGHRSVSWYQQTPGQGLQFLFEYFSETQRNKGNFPGRFSGRQFSNSRSEMNVSTLELGDSALYLCASSLEVVAGDTQYFGPGTRLTVL.

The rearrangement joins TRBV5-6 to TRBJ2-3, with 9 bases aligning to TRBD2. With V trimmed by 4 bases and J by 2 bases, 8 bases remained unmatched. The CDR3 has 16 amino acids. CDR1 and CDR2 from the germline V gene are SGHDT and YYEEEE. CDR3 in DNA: TGTGCCAGCAGCCTGGAAGCTAGCGGGGCCACAGATACGCAGTATTTT. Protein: CASSLEASGATDTQYF.

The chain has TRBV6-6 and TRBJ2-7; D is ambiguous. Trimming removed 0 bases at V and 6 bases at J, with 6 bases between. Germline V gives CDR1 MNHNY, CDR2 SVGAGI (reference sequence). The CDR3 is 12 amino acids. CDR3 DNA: TGTGCCAGCAGTTACTCGAAGTCCGAGCAGTACTTC. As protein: CASSYSKSEQYF.

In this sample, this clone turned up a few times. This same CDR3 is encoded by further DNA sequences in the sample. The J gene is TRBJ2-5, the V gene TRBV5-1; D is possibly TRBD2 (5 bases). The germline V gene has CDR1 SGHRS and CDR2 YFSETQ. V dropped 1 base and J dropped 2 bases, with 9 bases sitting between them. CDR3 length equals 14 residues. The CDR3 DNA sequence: TGCGCCAGCAGCTTGTTCCTAGCTCAAGAGACCCAGTACTTC. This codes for CASSLFLAQETQYF.

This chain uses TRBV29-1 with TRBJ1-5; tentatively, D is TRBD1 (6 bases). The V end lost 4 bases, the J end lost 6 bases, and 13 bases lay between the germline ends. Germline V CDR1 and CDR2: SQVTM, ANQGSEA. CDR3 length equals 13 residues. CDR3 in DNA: TGCAGCGTTGTCGGCAGGGGCGGTCAGCCCCAGCATTTT. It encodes CSVVGRGGQPQHF.

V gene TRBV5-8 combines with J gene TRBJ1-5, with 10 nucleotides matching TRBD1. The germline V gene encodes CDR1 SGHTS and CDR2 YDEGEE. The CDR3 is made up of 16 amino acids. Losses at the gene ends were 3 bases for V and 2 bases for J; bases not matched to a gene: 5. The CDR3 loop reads CASSSQGTGGNQPQHF. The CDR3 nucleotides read TGTGCCAGCAGCTCTCAGGGGACAGGGGGCAATCAGCCCCAGCATTTT.

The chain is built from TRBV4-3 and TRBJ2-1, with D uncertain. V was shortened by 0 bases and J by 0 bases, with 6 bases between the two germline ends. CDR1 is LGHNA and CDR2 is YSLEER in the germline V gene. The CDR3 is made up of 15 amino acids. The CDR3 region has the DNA TGCGCCAGCAGCCAAGACTTTAGCTCCTACAATGAGCAGTTCTTC. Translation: CASSQDFSSYNEQFF.

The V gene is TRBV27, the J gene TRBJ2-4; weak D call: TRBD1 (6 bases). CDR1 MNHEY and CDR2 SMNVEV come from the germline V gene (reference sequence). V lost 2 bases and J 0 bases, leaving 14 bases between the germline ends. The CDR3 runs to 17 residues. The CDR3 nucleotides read TGTGCCAGCAGTTTAAAAGGACAGATAGTAGCCAAAAACATTCAGTACTTC. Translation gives CASSLKGQIVAKNIQYF.

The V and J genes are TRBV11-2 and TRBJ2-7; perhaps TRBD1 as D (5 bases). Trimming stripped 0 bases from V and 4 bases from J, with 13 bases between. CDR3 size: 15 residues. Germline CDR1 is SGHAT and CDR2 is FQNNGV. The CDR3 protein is CASSLDHDSWYEQYF. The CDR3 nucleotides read TGTGCCAGCAGCTTAGACCATGACAGTTGGTACGAGCAGTACTTC.

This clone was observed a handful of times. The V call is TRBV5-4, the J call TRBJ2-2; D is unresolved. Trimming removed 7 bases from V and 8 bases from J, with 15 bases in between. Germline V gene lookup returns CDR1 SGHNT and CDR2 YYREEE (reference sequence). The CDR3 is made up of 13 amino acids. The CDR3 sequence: CASANSIAGELFF. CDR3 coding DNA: TGTGCCAGCGCAAACTCAATCGCGGGGGAGCTGTTTTTT.

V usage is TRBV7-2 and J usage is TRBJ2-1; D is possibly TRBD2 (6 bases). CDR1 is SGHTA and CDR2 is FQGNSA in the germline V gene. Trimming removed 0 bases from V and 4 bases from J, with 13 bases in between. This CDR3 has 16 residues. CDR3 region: CASSLASGVGYNEQFF. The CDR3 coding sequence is TGTGCCAGCAGCTTAGCTAGCGGAGTGGGGTACAATGAGCAGTTCTTC.

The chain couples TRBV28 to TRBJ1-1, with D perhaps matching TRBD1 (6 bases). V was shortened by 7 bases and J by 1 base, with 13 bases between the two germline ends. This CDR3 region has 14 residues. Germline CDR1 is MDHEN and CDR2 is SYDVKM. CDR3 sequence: CASNFVGANTEAFF. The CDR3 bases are TGTGCCAGCAATTTTGTGGGGGCGAACACTGAAGCTTTCTTT.

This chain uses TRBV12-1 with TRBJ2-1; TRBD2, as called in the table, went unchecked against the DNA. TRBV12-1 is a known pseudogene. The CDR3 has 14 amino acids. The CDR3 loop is CASSFRREGPRQFF. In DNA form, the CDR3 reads TGTGCCAGCAGCTTTAGGCGGGAGGGCCCGAGGCAGTTCTTC.

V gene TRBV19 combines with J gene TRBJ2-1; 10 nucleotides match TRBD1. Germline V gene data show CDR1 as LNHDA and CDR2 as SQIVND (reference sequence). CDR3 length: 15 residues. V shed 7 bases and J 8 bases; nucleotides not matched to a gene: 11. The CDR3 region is CASTFVGTGVDEQFF. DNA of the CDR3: TGTGCCAGTACTTTTGTAGGGACAGGGGTCGATGAGCAGTTCTTC.

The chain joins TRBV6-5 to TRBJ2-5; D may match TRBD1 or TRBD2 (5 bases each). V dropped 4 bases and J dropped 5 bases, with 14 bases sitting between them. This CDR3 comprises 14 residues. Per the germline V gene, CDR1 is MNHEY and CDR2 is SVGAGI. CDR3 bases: TGTGCCAGCAGTTTACTTGGGACCCCCGAGACCCAGTACTTC. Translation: CASSLLGTPETQYF.

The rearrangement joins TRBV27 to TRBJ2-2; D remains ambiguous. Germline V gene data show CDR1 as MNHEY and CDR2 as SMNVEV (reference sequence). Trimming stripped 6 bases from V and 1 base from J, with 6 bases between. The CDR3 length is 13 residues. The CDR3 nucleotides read TGTGCCAGCAGCCCAATGAACACCGGGGAGCTGTTTTTT. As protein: CASSPMNTGELFF.

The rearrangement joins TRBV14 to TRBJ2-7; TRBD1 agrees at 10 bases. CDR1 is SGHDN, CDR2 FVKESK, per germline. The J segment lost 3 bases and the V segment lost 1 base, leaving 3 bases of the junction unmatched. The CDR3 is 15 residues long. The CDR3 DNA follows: TGTGCCAGCAGCCAAGCCGGACAGGGGGGCTACGAGCAGTACTTC. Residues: CASSQAGQGGYEQYF.

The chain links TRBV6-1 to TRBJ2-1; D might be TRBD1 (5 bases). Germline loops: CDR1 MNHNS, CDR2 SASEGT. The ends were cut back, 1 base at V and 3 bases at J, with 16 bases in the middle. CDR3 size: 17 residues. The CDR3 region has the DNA TGTGCCAGCAGTGAAGAGTTGGGCAGGGTACTCTACAATGAGCAGTTCTTC. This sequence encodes CASSEELGRVLYNEQFF.

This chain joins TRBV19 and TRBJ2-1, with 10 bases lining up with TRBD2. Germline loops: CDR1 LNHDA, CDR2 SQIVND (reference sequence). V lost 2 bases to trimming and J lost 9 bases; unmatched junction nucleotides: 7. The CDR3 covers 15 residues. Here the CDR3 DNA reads TGTGCCAGTAGTATACTAGCGGGAGATGCGGGTGAGCAGTTCTTC. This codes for CASSILAGDAGEQFF.

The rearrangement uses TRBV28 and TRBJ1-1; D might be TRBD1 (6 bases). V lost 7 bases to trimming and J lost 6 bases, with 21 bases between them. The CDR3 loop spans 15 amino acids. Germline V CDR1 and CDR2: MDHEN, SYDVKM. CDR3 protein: CASTGAGVHLAEAFF. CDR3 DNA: TGTGCCAGCACGGGGGCGGGGGTACATCTCGCTGAAGCTTTCTTT. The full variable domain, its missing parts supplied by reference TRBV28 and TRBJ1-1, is DVKVTQSSRYLVKRTGEKVFLECVQDMDHENMFWYRQDPGLGLRLIYFSYDVKMKEKGDIPEGYSVSREKKERFSLILESASTNQTSMYLCASTGAGVHLAEAFFGQGTRLTVV.

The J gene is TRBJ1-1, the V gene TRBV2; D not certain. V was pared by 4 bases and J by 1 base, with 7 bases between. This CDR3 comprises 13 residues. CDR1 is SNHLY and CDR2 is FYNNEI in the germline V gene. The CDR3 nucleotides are TGTGCCAGCAGTGGACGGCCGAACACTGAAGCTTTCTTT. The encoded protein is CASSGRPNTEAFF.

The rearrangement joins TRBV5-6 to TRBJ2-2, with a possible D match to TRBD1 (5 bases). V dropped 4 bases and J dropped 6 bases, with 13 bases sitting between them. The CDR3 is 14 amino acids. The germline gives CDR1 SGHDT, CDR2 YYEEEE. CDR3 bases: TGTGCCAGCAGCAACAGACAGTATTCCGGGGAGCTGTTTTTT. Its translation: CASSNRQYSGELFF.